This T cell receptor (beta chain) was observed in a study of early T cells in non-severe SARS-CoV-2 infection. For the study at large: Bulk RNA from unsorted whole blood was sequenced; chains were unpaired.

Each cDNA molecule carried a unique molecular identifier. TCRdb redid the calling of the 5' RACE reads with MiXCR, one entry per CDR3 protein. The table has tens of thousands of distinct CDR3 sequences, around 12% seen once; the top ten hold 4% to 5%. This clonotype was recorded a few times. What it binds is unknown. The CDR3 sequence is 15 residues long. Germline V gene data show CDR1 as SGDLS and CDR2 as YYNGEE. The ends lost 6 bases at V and 4 bases at J; junction bases unmatched: 12. Study results and caveats: Matching with VDJdb favored anti-spike CD8 responses (missing private and CD4 specificities).

The chain carries TRBV9 and TRBJ1-2; 7 bases agree with TRBD1. The TCR originated in an adult who was a healthcare worker with PCR-confirmed SARS-CoV-2 infection or an uninfected control (not recorded which). What was sequenced was whole blood. The chain's CDR3 is CASTPGGGSSYGYTF. CDR3 DNA sequence: TGTGCCAGCACCCCAGGGGGAGGGTCCTCCTATGGCTACACCTTC.